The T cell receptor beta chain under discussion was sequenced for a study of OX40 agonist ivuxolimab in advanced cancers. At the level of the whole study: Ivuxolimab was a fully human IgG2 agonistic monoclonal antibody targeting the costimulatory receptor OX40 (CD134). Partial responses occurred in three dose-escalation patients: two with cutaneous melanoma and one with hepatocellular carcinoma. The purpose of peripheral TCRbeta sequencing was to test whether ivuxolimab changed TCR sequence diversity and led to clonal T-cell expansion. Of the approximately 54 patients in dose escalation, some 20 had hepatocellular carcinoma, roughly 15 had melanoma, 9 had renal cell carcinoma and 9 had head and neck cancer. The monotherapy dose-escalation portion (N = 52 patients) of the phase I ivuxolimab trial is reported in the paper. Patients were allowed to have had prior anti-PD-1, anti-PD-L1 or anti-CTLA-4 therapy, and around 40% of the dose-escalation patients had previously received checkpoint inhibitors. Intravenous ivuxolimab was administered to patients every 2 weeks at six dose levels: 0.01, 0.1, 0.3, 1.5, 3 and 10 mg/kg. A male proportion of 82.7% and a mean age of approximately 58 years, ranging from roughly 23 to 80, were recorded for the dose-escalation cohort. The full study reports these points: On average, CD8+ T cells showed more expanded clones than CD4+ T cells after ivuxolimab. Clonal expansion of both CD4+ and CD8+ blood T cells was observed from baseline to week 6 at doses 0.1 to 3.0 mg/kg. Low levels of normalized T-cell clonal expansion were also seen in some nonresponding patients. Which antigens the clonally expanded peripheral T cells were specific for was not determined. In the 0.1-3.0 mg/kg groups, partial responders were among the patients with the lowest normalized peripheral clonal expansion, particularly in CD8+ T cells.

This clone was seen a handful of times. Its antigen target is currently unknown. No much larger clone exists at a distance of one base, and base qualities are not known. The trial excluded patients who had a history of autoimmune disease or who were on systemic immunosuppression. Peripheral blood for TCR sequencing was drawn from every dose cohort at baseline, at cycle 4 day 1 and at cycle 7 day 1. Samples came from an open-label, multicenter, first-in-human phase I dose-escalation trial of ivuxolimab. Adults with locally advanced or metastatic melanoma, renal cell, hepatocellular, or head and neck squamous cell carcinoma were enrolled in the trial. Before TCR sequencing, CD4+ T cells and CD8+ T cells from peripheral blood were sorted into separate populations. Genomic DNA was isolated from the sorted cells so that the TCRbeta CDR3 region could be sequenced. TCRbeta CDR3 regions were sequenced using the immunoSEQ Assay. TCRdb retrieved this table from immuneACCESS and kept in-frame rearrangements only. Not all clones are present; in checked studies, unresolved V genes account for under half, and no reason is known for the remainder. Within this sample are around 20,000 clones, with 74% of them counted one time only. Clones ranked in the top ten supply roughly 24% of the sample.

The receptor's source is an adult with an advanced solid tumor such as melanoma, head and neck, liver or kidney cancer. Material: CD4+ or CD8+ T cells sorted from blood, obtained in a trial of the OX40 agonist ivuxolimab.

The DNA is as follows: TGTGCCAGCAGCTCAGGGCCTTACAATGAGCAGTTCTTC. Its translation is CASSSGPYNEQFF. This chain is built from TRBV5-6 and TRBJ2-1; TRBD1 is perhaps the D gene, given 5 matching bases. Relative to germline, V is 3 bases shorter and J is 4 bases shorter, with 8 bases between their ends. CDR1 and CDR2 were assigned from the germline V gene as SGHDT and YYEEEE. Reading from cysteine to phenylalanine, the CDR3 counts 13 amino acids. Of all the DNA, just the CDR3 is kept, 39 bases in frame from base 1.